This is a list of T cell receptor beta chains from one sample in a study of cytomegalovirus exposure and HLA in healthy donors. TCRdb's table, derived via immunoSEQ multiplex PCR, lists solely in-frame clones and lacks some. The repertoire holds 100,000 to 150,000 clones, with approximately 80% as singletons. The sequencing sample was made of PBMCs. The receptors shown here come from a man in his forties in good health and CMV-seronegative. CDR3s include the opening cysteine and the closing phenylalanine or tryptophan. Fields, in order: V gene, J gene, D gene, clone size, CDR3 protein, CDR3 DNA. The D gene is left open where the match is weak. The size of a clone is reported for some rows only, either as once, few or many, or as a class for expanded clones.

TRBV13	TRBJ1-6	.	few	CASALPSRGMDSPLHF	TGTGCCAGCGCCTTACCCTCTCGGGGTATGGATTCACCCCTCCACTTT
TRBV7-3	TRBJ1-2	.	once	CASSQTGEPNYGYTF	TGTGCCAGCAGCCAAACTGGAGAGCCTAACTATGGCTACACCTTC
TRBV7-2	TRBJ2-1	TRBD2	.	CASSLALTGGGAYEQFF	TGTGCCAGCAGCTTAGCGTTAACGGGCGGGGGGGCCTATGAGCAGTTCTTC
TRBV7-3	TRBJ2-2	.	.	CASSLRGTTGELFF	TGTGCCAGCAGCTTACGGGGGACCACCGGGGAGCTGTTTTTT
TRBV6-4	TRBJ1-1	TRBD1	.	CASSDRQGDTEAFF	TGTGCCAGCAGTGATCGACAGGGGGACACTGAAGCTTTCTTT
TRBV7-8	TRBJ2-2	.	.	CASSPVRGTNTGELFF	TGTGCCAGCAGCCCCGTGAGGGGGACGAACACCGGGGAGCTGTTTTTT
TRBV29-1	TRBJ2-1	.	.	CSARQSNSYNEQFF	TGCAGCGCTCGACAGAGTAACTCCTACAATGAGCAGTTCTTC
TRBV11-1	TRBJ2-7	.	.	CASSPSRERHEQYF	TGTGCCAGCAGCCCCTCGAGGGAACGCCACGAGCAGTACTTC
TRBV7-2	TRBJ1-2	.	.	CASSLAPPGRGAGDYGYTF	TGTGCCAGCAGCTTAGCCCCCCCAGGGCGGGGGGCAGGGGACTATGGCTACACCTTC
TRBV2	TRBJ2-5	.	.	CASRDTWGTQYF	TGTGCCAGCAGGGACACCTGGGGGACCCAGTACTTC
TRBV7-9	TRBJ1-2	.	.	CSSSPQAPQGSYGYTF	TGTTCCAGCAGCCCACAGGCGCCCCAGGGAAGCTATGGCTACACCTTC
TRBV6-6	TRBJ2-7	.	.	CATVAGGYEQYF	TGTGCCACTGTGGCGGGCGGATACGAGCAGTACTTC
TRBV15	TRBJ2-1	TRBD2	.	CATSRGSSGGLNEQFF	TGTGCCACCAGCAGAGGATCTAGCGGGGGACTCAATGAGCAGTTCTTC
TRBV2	TRBJ1-5	.	.	CASSGQPNQPQHF	TGTGCCAGCAGCGGACAGCCCAATCAGCCCCAGCATTTT
TRBV11-2	TRBJ2-5	TRBD1	.	CASSWRTGEETQYF	TGTGCCAGCAGCTGGAGGACAGGGGAAGAGACCCAGTACTTC
TRBV7-2	TRBJ2-4	.	.	CASSARTESYLAKNSQYF	TGTGCCAGCAGCGCCCGGACGGAAAGTTACCTAGCCAAAAACAGTCAGTACTTC
TRBV5-4	TRBJ2-1	TRBD2	.	CASSLDSGGTYNEQFF	TGTGCCAGCAGCTTGGACAGCGGGGGGACCTACAATGAGCAGTTCTTC
TRBV19	TRBJ2-7	.	.	CASSIVEGATYEQYF	TGTGCCAGTAGTATAGTAGAAGGGGCCACCTACGAGCAGTACTTC
TRBV27	TRBJ2-3	.	.	CASKIYATDTQYF	TGTGCCAGCAAAATCTATGCCACAGATACGCAGTATTTT
TRBV19	TRBJ1-5	.	.	CASSIGQSNQPQHF	TGTGCCAGTAGTATTGGACAGAGCAATCAGCCCCAGCATTTT
TRBV19	TRBJ2-7	.	.	CASSIAGVLGYEQYF	TGTGCCAGTAGTATAGCCGGGGTTTTAGGCTACGAGCAGTACTTC
TRBV7-2	TRBJ1-6	.	.	CASSWGTVTLHF	TGTGCCAGCAGCTGGGGCACGGTTACCCTCCACTTT
TRBV9	TRBJ1-1	TRBD1	.	CASSPQGAQGTEAFF	TGTGCCAGCAGCCCACAGGGGGCGCAGGGCACTGAAGCTTTCTTT
TRBV6-5	TRBJ1-2	TRBD1	.	CASSWGTGGYVYGYTF	TGTGCCAGCAGTTGGGGGACAGGGGGTTATGTCTATGGCTACACCTTC
TRBV5-6	TRBJ2-7	.	.	CASSWRGRAYEQYF	TGTGCCAGCAGCTGGAGGGGACGGGCCTACGAGCAGTACTTC
TRBV7-9	TRBJ2-6	.	.	CSSSLAQGRASGANVLTF	TGTTCCAGCAGCTTGGCACAGGGAAGAGCCTCTGGGGCCAACGTCCTGACTTTC
TRBV7-2	TRBJ2-5	TRBD1	.	CASSRTGYWETQYF	TGTGCCAGCAGCAGGACAGGGTATTGGGAGACCCAGTACTTC
TRBV2	TRBJ1-2	TRBD1	.	CASSRLGTGGDYGYTF	TGTGCCAGCAGTCGGTTAGGGACAGGGGGCGACTATGGCTACACCTTC
TRBV7-2	TRBJ2-1	.	few	CASSFGDRSYNEQFF	TGTGCCAGCAGCTTCGGGGATCGCTCCTACAATGAGCAGTTCTTC
TRBV28	TRBJ1-5	TRBD1	.	CASSFPDREPNQPQHF	TGTGCCAGCAGTTTCCCTGACAGGGAACCCAATCAGCCCCAGCATTTT
TRBV5-4	TRBJ2-5	.	.	CASSPQGPQETQYF	TGTGCCAGCAGCCCCCAGGGGCCCCAAGAGACCCAGTACTTC
TRBV5-4	TRBJ1-1	TRBD1	.	CASKVQGVKGTEAFF	TGTGCCAGTAAGGTGCAGGGGGTTAAGGGGACTGAAGCTTTCTTT
TRBV7-2	TRBJ2-7	.	.	CASSFGGTTSYEQYF	TGTGCCAGCAGCTTTGGGGGGACGACCTCCTACGAGCAGTACTTC
TRBV4-2	TRBJ2-7	.	.	CASSQGGGTLSYEQYF	TGTGCCAGCAGCCAAGGGGGGGGGACACTGTCCTACGAGCAGTACTTC
TRBV9	TRBJ1-1	.	.	CASSVRGGDTEAFF	TGTGCCAGCAGCGTTCGGGGGGGGGACACTGAAGCTTTCTTT
TRBV30	TRBJ2-1	.	.	CAWTLGNNEQFF	TGTGCCTGGACACTCGGGAACAATGAGCAGTTCTTC
TRBV4-1	TRBJ1-6	TRBD1	.	CASSQLPGGGSPLHF	TGCGCCAGCAGCCAATTACCAGGGGGAGGTTCACCCCTCCACTTT
TRBV5-5	TRBJ2-3	TRBD1	.	CASSRQGAGTDTQYF	TGTGCCAGCAGCCGGCAGGGGGCGGGCACAGATACGCAGTATTTT
TRBV6-5	TRBJ2-7	TRBD1	.	CASSRGQGGYEQYF	TGTGCCAGCAGCCGGGGACAGGGGGGCTACGAGCAGTACTTC
TRBV2	TRBJ2-7	TRBD1	.	CASSATGDPYEQYF	TGTGCCAGCAGTGCGACAGGGGATCCCTACGAGCAGTACTTC
TRBV4-1	TRBJ2-7	TRBD2	.	CASSQSSGDRSYEQYF	TGCGCCAGCAGCCAGTCGAGCGGGGACCGCTCCTACGAGCAGTACTTC
TRBV19	TRBJ2-1	.	.	CASSPPWGPYNEQFF	TGTGCCAGTAGTCCACCCTGGGGCCCCTACAATGAGCAGTTCTTC
TRBV2	TRBJ1-2	TRBD1	.	CASRPGQATGYTF	TGTGCCAGCAGGCCGGGACAGGCCACAGGCTACACCTTC